This T cell receptor beta chain was captured in a study of shared clonotypes between healthy human individuals. Here immunoSEQ multiplex PCR was the method, and the copy in TCRdb shows in-frame clones only, minus some. The data contain some 2,500,000 clones, approximately 93% of them seen just once; the ten biggest clones take up 0.35% to 0.45%. Per germline, CDR1 MNHNS and CDR2 SASEGT. This CDR3 spans 16 amino acids. Details on this clone: The junction departs from germline at one end; a sequencing error may be responsible.

The sample was naive CD4+ T cells from PBMCs. Subset noted: CD45RA+ positively selected. V and J are TRBV6-1 and TRBJ2-3, with 9 nucleotides matching TRBD2. The TCR sequence derives from a man between 18 and 35 years old in good health. Some clones in this sample may be carry-over from other donors' samples. CDR3 coding DNA: TGTGCCAGCATTGAATTAGCGGGGGCGAGCACAGATACGCAGTATTTT. This codes for CASIELAGASTDTQYF.